This T cell receptor beta chain was identified during a study of blood T cell repertoires in COVID-19. This CDR3 has 17 residues. In germline, CDR1 is LNHNV, CDR2 YYDKDF (reference sequence). V was cut by 0 bases and J by 1 base, with 14 bases left in between. The method was immunoSEQ multiplex PCR; TCRdb's version includes in-frame clones alone and lacks a portion of them. This table has about 480,000 clones, approximately 91% appearing once. The chain links TRBV15 to TRBJ2-3, with TRBD1 as a possible D gene (6 bases). Sequencing used peripheral blood. This TCR was sampled from a woman aged 45-65 years with COVID-19, enrolled during active disease. The CDR3, as DNA: TGTGCCACCAGCAGAGAGTATGCGGCAGGGGGCACAGATACGCAGTATTTT. Amino acids: CATSREYAAGGTDTQYF.